This T cell receptor (beta chain) came from a study of human T cells and chemical hapten exposure. Time point in this sample: patch test 1, 2 weeks after DPC sensitization. As to treatment: therapeutic diphenylcyclopropenone sensitization with weekly scalp DPC. TCRdb analysed the RACE reads with MiXCR anew, one entry per CDR3 protein. In the table there are fewer than 130,000 distinct CDR3 sequences, about 11% of which are singletons. The TCR was taken from a woman in her 40s with alopecia areata. Some clones in this sample may be carry-over from other donors' samples. This material consisted of whole blood, taken in connection with sensitization to the hapten diphenylcyclopropenone (DPC).

Here the CDR3 DNA reads TGTGCCTGGGGAAATTATATGGCGGCTGGAAACACCATATATTTT. Amino acid sequence: CAWGNYMAAGNTIYF. The chain has TRBV30 and TRBJ1-3, with unresolved D. Trimming removed 5 bases from V and 2 bases from J, with 16 bases in between. CDR3 length equals 15 residues. Germline V gene lookup returns CDR1 GTSNPN and CDR2 SVGIG (reference sequence).